Reported below is one TCR beta chain. Its cognate antigen is unknown. This record comes from a study of STAT3 mutations in large granular lymphocyte leukemia. Whole-study results and caveats: Treatment regimens differed across patients between samplings. After therapy, about 35% of the 18 patients switched clonotypes, all new clones STAT3 wild type. No sample exists from the first appearance of each clone. Every T-cell large granular lymphocyte leukemia patient had at least one immunodominant TCR beta clonotype.

The CDR3 has 12 residues. The V gene's germline CDR1 is SQVTM and CDR2 ANQGSEA. V was trimmed by 4 bases and J by 6 bases, leaving 13 bases between them. Each sample's TCRbeta library yielded on average approximately 41,000 productive templates. The method was immunoSEQ multiplex PCR; TCRdb's version includes in-frame clones alone and lacks a portion of them. The sample lists tens of thousands of clones; approximately 84% were seen once. The rearrangement uses TRBV29-1 and TRBJ2-7, with a possible D match to TRBD2 (5 bases). Material for sequencing was peripheral blood mononuclear cells. This sequence was found in a man in his sixties with T-cell large granular lymphocyte leukemia. Some clones in this sample may be carry-over from other donors' samples. For the CDR3, the DNA is TGCAGCGTTGGTGGGTACCGGGGCGAGCAGTACTTC. Its protein is CSVGGYRGEQYF.